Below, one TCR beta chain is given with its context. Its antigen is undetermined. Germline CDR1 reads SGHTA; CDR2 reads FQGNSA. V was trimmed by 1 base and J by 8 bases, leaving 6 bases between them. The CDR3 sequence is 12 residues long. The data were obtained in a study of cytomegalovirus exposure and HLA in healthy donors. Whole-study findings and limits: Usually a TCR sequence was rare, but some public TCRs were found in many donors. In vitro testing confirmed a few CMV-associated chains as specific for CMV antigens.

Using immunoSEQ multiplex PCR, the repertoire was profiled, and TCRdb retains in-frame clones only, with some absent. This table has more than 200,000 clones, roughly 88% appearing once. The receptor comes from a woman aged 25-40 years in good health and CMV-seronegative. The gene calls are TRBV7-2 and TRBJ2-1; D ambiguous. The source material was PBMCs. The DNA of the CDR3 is TGTGCCAGCAGCTTAGGCGGCGATGAGCAGTTCTTC. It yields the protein CASSLGGDEQFF.